Sequencing of this T cell receptor beta chain was carried out in a study of T-cell memory formation after mild COVID-19. This clonotype showed up just a few times. TCRdb itself ran the 5' RACE reads through MiXCR, one entry per CDR3 protein. This sample yields roughly 450,000 distinct CDR3 sequences, of which around a sixth are seen a single time; more than 9% belongs to the top ten. V lost 6 bases and J lost 4; bases outside the gene matches: 3. The CDR3 totals 13 residues. Sequences were obtained from PBMCs or a T cell subset sorted from them (not recorded which). The chain has TRBV12-3 or TRBV12-4 and TRBJ2-7, with 10 bases lining up with TRBD1. This receptor was obtained from an adult woman who had mild COVID-19 (a few samples of this study predate the infection). Cell type and time point are not known. The CDR3 region has the DNA TGTGCCAGCAGAAGACAGGGGGCTTACGAGCAGTACTTC. This translates into CASRRQGAYEQYF.